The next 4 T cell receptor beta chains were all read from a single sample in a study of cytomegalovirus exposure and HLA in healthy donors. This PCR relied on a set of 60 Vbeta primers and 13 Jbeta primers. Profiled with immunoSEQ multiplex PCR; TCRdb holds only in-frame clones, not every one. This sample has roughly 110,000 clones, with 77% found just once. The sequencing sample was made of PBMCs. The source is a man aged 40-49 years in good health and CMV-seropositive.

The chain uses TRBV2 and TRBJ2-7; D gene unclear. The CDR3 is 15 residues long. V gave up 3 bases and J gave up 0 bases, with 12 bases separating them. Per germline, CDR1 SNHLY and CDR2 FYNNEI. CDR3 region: CASSDSRFSSYEQYF. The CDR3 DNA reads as TGTGCCAGCAGTGATTCGCGGTTTAGCTCCTACGAGCAGTACTTC.

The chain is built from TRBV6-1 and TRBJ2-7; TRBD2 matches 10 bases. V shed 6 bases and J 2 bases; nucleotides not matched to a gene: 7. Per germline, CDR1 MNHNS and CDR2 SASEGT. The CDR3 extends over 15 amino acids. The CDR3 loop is CASRSPSGGAYEQYF. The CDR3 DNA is TGTGCCAGCAGGAGCCCGAGCGGGGGGGCCTACGAGCAGTACTTC.

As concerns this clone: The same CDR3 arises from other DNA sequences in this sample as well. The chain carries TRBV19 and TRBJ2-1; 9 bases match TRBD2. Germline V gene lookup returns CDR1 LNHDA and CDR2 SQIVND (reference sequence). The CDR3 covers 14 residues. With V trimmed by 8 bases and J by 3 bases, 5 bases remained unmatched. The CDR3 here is CASSGGGDYNEQFF. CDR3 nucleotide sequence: TGTGCCAGTTCTGGCGGGGGGGACTACAATGAGCAGTTCTTC.

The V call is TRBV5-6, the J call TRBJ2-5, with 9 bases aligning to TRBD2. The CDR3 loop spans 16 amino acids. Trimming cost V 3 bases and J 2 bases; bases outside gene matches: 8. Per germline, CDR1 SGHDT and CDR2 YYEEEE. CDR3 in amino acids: CASSSGTSRVQETQYF. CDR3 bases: TGTGCCAGCAGCTCCGGGACTAGCAGAGTTCAAGAGACCCAGTACTTC.